Listed below are T cell receptor beta chains from one sample, sequenced in a study of CD8+ T cells in alopecia areata. Sequencing was performed with immunoSEQ multiplex PCR; in TCRdb, only in-frame clones are kept and a portion is missing. The table shows about 200,000 clones, with 55% to 75% occurring only once. Sequences were derived from CD4+ T cells sorted from blood, sampled at week 24, from a patient treated with tofacitinib. The receptors were gathered from a human donor with alopecia areata. CDR3s include the opening cysteine and the closing phenylalanine or tryptophan. The D gene is left open where the match is weak. Clone size is stated in some rows and not others, as once, few, many or a class when expanded.

j_call clone_size v_call d_call cdr3_aa cdr3_nt
TRBJ2-5 few TRBV4-1 TRBD2 CASSQGSSGGQQETQYF TGCGCCAGCAGCCAAGGCTCTAGCGGGGGGCAGCAAGAGACCCAGTACTTC
TRBJ1-1 once TRBV29-1 NA CSVDQKNTEAFF TGCAGCGTTGACCAGAAGAACACTGAAGCTTTCTTT
TRBJ2-7 NA TRBV6-6 NA CASSAGVGRYEQYF TGTGCCAGCAGTGCAGGAGTGGGTCGCTACGAGCAGTACTTC
TRBJ2-5 few TRBV7-2 NA CASSLDQAQETQYF TGTGCCAGCAGCTTAGACCAGGCCCAAGAGACCCAGTACTTC
TRBJ2-7 NA TRBV29-1 TRBD1 CSVAEYRGGEQYF TGCAGCGTCGCTGAATACAGGGGCGGCGAGCAGTACTTC
TRBJ2-7 NA TRBV29-1 NA CSVEGWQGGYEQYF TGCAGCGTTGAAGGTTGGCAGGGGGGCTACGAGCAGTACTTC
TRBJ2-7 few TRBV15 TRBD1 CATSRYLGTGRTYEQYF TGTGCCACCAGCAGATACTTAGGGACAGGGAGGACCTACGAGCAGTACTTC
TRBJ2-3 NA TRBV5-1 TRBD2 CASSLASSGNADTQYF TGCGCCAGCAGCTTAGCTAGTAGCGGGAACGCAGATACGCAGTATTTT
TRBJ1-2 once TRBV29-1 NA CSVESGYTF TGCAGCGTTGAAAGTGGCTACACCTTC
TRBJ2-7 NA TRBV7-9 NA CASSLVALSYEQYF TGTGCCAGCAGCTTAGTGGCTCTCTCCTACGAGCAGTACTTC
TRBJ2-7 few TRBV5-1 NA CASSLWQSSYEQYF TGCGCCAGCAGCTTGTGGCAGAGCTCCTACGAGCAGTACTTC
TRBJ1-1 NA TRBV7-2 NA CASSVDHMNTEAFF TGTGCCAGCAGCGTGGACCACATGAACACTGAAGCTTTCTTT
TRBJ2-7 NA TRBV2 TRBD2 CASVAGDPNEQYF TGTGCCAGCGTAGCGGGGGACCCCAACGAGCAGTACTTC
TRBJ2-4 few TRBV20-1 NA CSASPLNIQYF TGCAGTGCTAGCCCCCTAAACATTCAGTACTTC
TRBJ2-7 NA TRBV5-4 NA CASSLMAGEQYF TGTGCCAGCAGCTTGATGGCCGGGGAGCAGTACTTC
TRBJ2-6 NA TRBV5-1 NA CASSLAGSGANVLTF TGCGCCAGCAGCTTGGCGGGCTCTGGGGCCAACGTCCTGACTTTC
TRBJ2-5 NA TRBV7-2 NA CASSYVAEETQYF TGTGCCAGCAGCTACGTGGCCGAGGAGACCCAGTACTTC
TRBJ2-2 NA TRBV7-3 TRBD1 CASSPDRAGGELFF TGTGCCAGCAGCCCGGACAGGGCTGGCGGGGAGCTGTTTTTT
TRBJ2-5 NA TRBV5-1 TRBD2 CASSLEGLAGVTQYF TGCGCCAGCAGCTTGGAAGGACTAGCGGGCGTGACCCAGTACTTC
TRBJ2-7 NA TRBV5-4 NA CASSLSGVGEQYF TGTGCCAGCAGCTTATCTGGAGTGGGGGAGCAGTACTTC
TRBJ2-3 NA TRBV6-5 NA CASSYEGLSTDTQYF TGTGCCAGCAGTTACGAGGGACTTAGCACAGATACGCAGTATTTT
TRBJ1-4 few TRBV7-2 NA CASSLVVGSGEKLFF TGTGCCAGCAGCTTAGTAGTCGGATCAGGTGAAAAACTGTTTTTT
TRBJ1-1 NA TRBV14 NA CASSQDLGARMNTEAFF TGTGCCAGCAGCCAAGACCTTGGGGCGAGGATGAACACTGAAGCTTTCTTT
TRBJ2-2 NA TRBV29-1 TRBD2 CSVVLAVGELFF TGCAGCGTTGTACTAGCGGTCGGGGAGCTGTTTTTT
TRBJ1-2 few TRBV7-9 NA CASSRKGGDYGYTF TGTGCCAGCAGCCGCAAAGGGGGGGACTATGGCTACACCTTC
TRBJ1-1 NA TRBV5-4 NA CASSLTRSSTEAFF TGTGCCAGCAGCTTAACTCGCTCTAGCACTGAAGCTTTCTTT
TRBJ2-5 NA TRBV7-2 TRBD2 CASSALAGGLETQYF TGTGCCAGCAGCGCCCTAGCGGGGGGGCTGGAGACCCAGTACTTC
TRBJ1-2 NA TRBV29-1 NA CSVSTGREGYTF TGCAGCGTCTCGACGGGACGGGAGGGCTACACCTTC
TRBJ2-7 few TRBV5-1 TRBD1 CASSYTGTGYEQYF TGCGCCAGCAGCTACACCGGGACAGGGTACGAGCAGTACTTC
TRBJ1-2 NA TRBV6-6 NA CASSLSGQENYGYTF TGTGCCAGCAGTCTATCGGGACAAGAGAACTATGGCTACACCTTC
TRBJ2-2 NA TRBV27 NA CASSLSRTGELFF TGTGCCAGCAGTTTATCGAGGACCGGGGAGCTGTTTTTT
TRBJ1-2 NA TRBV29-1 TRBD1 CSVRPGGEGYGYTF TGCAGCGTTCGTCCAGGGGGCGAGGGCTATGGCTACACCTTC
TRBJ1-5 NA TRBV9 NA CASSALGQATNQPQHF TGTGCCAGCAGCGCCCTAGGGCAGGCGACAAATCAGCCCCAGCATTTT
TRBJ2-2 NA TRBV18 NA CASSHADPGEAGELFF TGTGCCAGCTCACACGCGGACCCGGGTGAGGCCGGGGAGCTGTTTTTT
TRBJ2-5 NA TRBV5-1 NA CASSPMGPQETQYF TGCGCCAGCAGCCCTATGGGACCCCAAGAGACCCAGTACTTC
TRBJ2-5 few TRBV7-2 TRBD2 CASSPGLAGSETQYF TGTGCCAGCAGCCCGGGACTAGCGGGAAGCGAGACCCAGTACTTC
TRBJ2-7 NA TRBV15 NA CATSRDASSGLVEQYF TGTGCCACCAGCAGAGATGCGTCCAGCGGGCTCGTCGAGCAGTACTTC